These 7 T cell receptor beta chains came from one sample sequenced in a study of T cells after yellow fever vaccination. TCRdb itself ran the 5' RACE reads through MiXCR, one entry per CDR3 protein. The sample has about 360,000 distinct CDR3 sequences; roughly 6.2% are singletons. Here the sequenced sample was PBMCs, taken 5 days after the yellow fever booster vaccination. The source is a man aged 30-40 years who received the YFV17D yellow fever vaccine.

For this clonotype: No conserved phenylalanine or tryptophan is present at the end of the CDR3, so a read error is the likely explanation. It is unclear where the CDR3 begins or ends on the DNA, so no DNA is shown, and the CDR3 is as TCRdb lists it. CDR3 residues: CASSSEGTI. The rearrangement joins TRBV7-2 to TRBJ2-2; TRBD2, the D gene given by the table, was not confirmed from the DNA. Germline CDR1 SGHTA, CDR2 FQGNSA. The CDR3 spans 9 residues, counting both ends.

This clonotype has a count of ten or more. The chain uses TRBV4-1 and TRBJ2-7; TRBD1 matches 7 bases. The CDR3 consists of 13 residues. The germline V gene has CDR1 MGHRA and CDR2 YSYEKL. The V segment lost 2 bases and the J segment 3 bases; nucleotides outside the gene matches: 1. CDR3 coding DNA: TGCGCCAGCAGCCAATGGGACAGCTACGAGCAGTACTTC. Amino acid sequence: CASSQWDSYEQYF.

At least ten counts were recorded for this clonotype. This chain joins TRBV5-1 and TRBJ2-7; D not resolved. The CDR3 extends over 12 amino acids. Trimming removed 5 bases from V and 3 bases from J, with 9 bases in between. CDR1 and CDR2 (germline): SGHRS, YFSETQ. The CDR3 coding sequence is TGCGCCAGCAGGTCGGCCTTCTACGAGCAGTACTTC. Protein sequence: CASRSAFYEQYF.

The chain carries TRBV29-1 and TRBJ2-2; TRBD2 matches 12 bases. Trimming at V came to 4 bases and at J to 5 bases, leaving 14 bases not matched to a gene. CDR1 SQVTM and CDR2 ANQGSEA come from the germline V gene. This CDR3 is built from 18 residues. CDR3 sequence (DNA): TGCAGCGTTGTCCCCGAGACTAGCGGGAGTTTGCTTACCGGGGAGCTGTTTTTT. This gives the protein CSVVPETSGSLLTGELFF.

J is TRBJ2-3 and V is TRBV27; D is unresolved. The CDR3 is made up of 17 amino acids. The V gene's germline CDR1 is MNHEY and CDR2 SMNVEV (reference sequence). V was pared by 0 bases and J by 3 bases, with 16 bases between. This chain's CDR3 is CASSLSSARAITDTQYF. The CDR3 region has the DNA TGTGCCAGCAGTTTATCCTCGGCAAGGGCGATAACAGATACGCAGTATTTT.

The chain is built from TRBV24-1 and TRBJ2-1; D possibly matches TRBD1 or TRBD2 (5 bases each). Germline CDR1 and CDR2: KGHDR and SFDVKD. The CDR3 is 13 residues long. With 7 bases removed from V and 6 bases from J, the gap between germline ends came to 12 bases. The CDR3 DNA reads TGTGCCACCAGCCCGGGGACCATCAATGAGCAGTTCTTC. Amino acids: CATSPGTINEQFF.

This clonotype came up a few times. V gene TRBV21-1 combines with J gene TRBJ2-5; TRBD1 was called by the table and not checked on the DNA. TRBV21-1 has pseudogene status. The CDR3 runs 15 residues. CDR3 DNA: TGTGCCAGCAGCACCGCTCGGACAGGGCAAGAGACCCAGTACTTC. It is translated as CASSTARTGQETQYF.